The next 23 T cell receptor beta chains were all read from a single sample in a study of CD8 T cells in Susac syndrome. Random hexamers were used to reverse transcribe the RNA input (about 0.45 to 1 ug). TCRdb itself ran the immunoSEQ multiplex PCR reads through MiXCR, one entry per CDR3 protein. The data hold fewer than 150,000 distinct CDR3 sequences, with 85% to 95% observed a single time. The sequencing input was CD4+ T cells from PBMCs. Every receptor here comes from a human donor with multiple sclerosis.

J is TRBJ2-1 and V is TRBV2, with D uncertain. Trimming removed 7 bases at V and 7 bases at J, with 5 bases between. Germline assignment: CDR1 SNHLY and CDR2 FYNNEI. CDR3 length: 10 amino acids. The CDR3 sequence: CASIRNEQFF. DNA for the CDR3: TGTGCCAGCATTCGGAATGAGCAGTTCTTC.

V is TRBV5-6 and J is TRBJ2-5, with D maybe TRBD1 (6 bases). The CDR3 contains 17 residues. The V end lost 6 bases, the J end lost 5 bases, and 26 bases lay between the germline ends. Looked up from germline, CDR1 is SGHDT and CDR2 is YYEEEE. CDR3 amino acids: CASTIDQGQKGWETQYF. The CDR3 DNA follows: TGTGCCAGCACCATTGACCAGGGGCAGAAGGGTTGGGAGACCCAGTACTTC.

V usage is TRBV30 and J usage is TRBJ2-4; the D gene is possibly TRBD2 (7 bases). The germline V gene encodes CDR1 GTSNPN and CDR2 SVGIG (reference sequence). This CDR3 contains 14 residues. Trimming left V 5 bases short and J 6 bases short, with 17 bases between. CDR3 DNA sequence: TGTGCCTGGCGGGGGGCAGGGACTCCAAACATTCAGTACTTC. Translating gives CAWRGAGTPNIQYF.

This chain uses TRBV13 with TRBJ2-7, with TRBD2 identical over 8 bases. Germline V gene lookup returns CDR1 PRHDT and CDR2 FYEKMQ (reference sequence). This CDR3 spans 15 amino acids. Trimming removed 5 bases from V and 3 bases from J; junction bases left unmatched: 9. This CDR3 is CASSQVQRGIYEQYF. The CDR3 nucleotides read TGTGCCAGCAGCCAGGTCCAGCGGGGGATCTACGAGCAGTACTTC.

The V and J genes are TRBV27 and TRBJ2-5; 9 nucleotides align to TRBD1. V gave up 5 bases and J gave up 5 bases; unmatched junction bases: 6. Looked up from germline, CDR1 is MNHEY and CDR2 is SMNVEV (reference sequence). This CDR3 has 14 residues. CDR3 in amino acids: CASSGQGFGETQYF. For the CDR3, the DNA is TGTGCCAGCAGTGGACAGGGGTTTGGGGAGACCCAGTACTTC.

In its sample, this clonotype was seen once. This rearrangement joins TRBV7-2 to TRBJ1-2; 10 nucleotides line up with TRBD1. Unmatched junction bases numbered 7, after V lost 1 base and J lost 8 bases. This CDR3 is 15 amino acids long. The V gene's germline CDR1 is SGHTA and CDR2 FQGNSA. The CDR3 sequence: CASSLGPDRGLGYTF. The CDR3 DNA reads as TGTGCCAGCAGCTTAGGGCCCGACAGGGGGCTGGGCTACACCTTC.

The chain uses TRBV5-6 and TRBJ1-3; D unresolved. The CDR3 is 15 residues long. Trimming took off 4 bases at V and 0 bases at J, with 11 bases between the two ends. The germline V gene encodes CDR1 SGHDT and CDR2 YYEEEE. CDR3 sequence: CASSTPGFSGNTIYF. DNA for the CDR3: TGTGCCAGCAGCACCCCGGGGTTCTCTGGAAACACCATATATTTT.

The CDR3 coding sequence is TGTGCCAGCAGCTTTGCCGGGGAAACTGAAGCTTTCTTT. Translated: CASSFAGETEAFF. V is TRBV7-3 and J is TRBJ1-1; D is undetermined. The CDR3 is 13 amino acids. V was cut by 3 bases and J by 5 bases, with 10 bases left in between. Per germline, CDR1 SGHTA and CDR2 FQGTGA.

This rearrangement joins TRBV3-1 to TRBJ2-1, with a possible D match to TRBD1 (5 bases). This CDR3 has 12 amino acids. The V and J ends lost 2 bases and 6 bases respectively, with 5 bases between them. Germline V CDR1 and CDR2: LGHDT, YNNKEL (reference sequence). The CDR3 bases are TGTGCCAGCAGCCAAAGGGGCAATGAGCAGTTCTTC. It translates to CASSQRGNEQFF.

The gene calls are TRBV20-1 and TRBJ2-3, with 7 nucleotides matching TRBD2. Per germline, CDR1 DFQATT and CDR2 SNEGSKA (reference sequence). Trimming cost V 3 bases and J 0 bases; bases outside gene matches: 3. The CDR3 is made up of 14 amino acids. Written as DNA, the CDR3 is TGCAGTGCTAGCCCCGGGGGGAGCACAGATACGCAGTATTTT. It codes for CSASPGGSTDTQYF.

This chain links TRBV12-3 or TRBV12-4 with TRBJ1-1; D ambiguous. CDR3 length equals 13 residues. The ends were cut back, 3 bases at V and 5 bases at J, with 10 bases in the middle. CDR3 sequence: CASSLFVGTEAFF. The CDR3 bases are TGTGCCAGCAGTTTGTTTGTGGGGACTGAAGCTTTCTTT.

This chain links TRBV6-6 with TRBJ1-5; D gene unclear. Germline-derived CDR1 and CDR2 are MNHNY and SVGAGI (reference sequence). The CDR3 spans 12 residues. The V and J ends lost 5 bases and 5 bases respectively, with 7 bases between them. CDR3 region: CASSNGDQPQHF. The CDR3 nucleotides are TGTGCCAGCAGTAACGGGGATCAGCCCCAGCATTTT.

The chain employs TRBV6-2 or TRBV6-3 and TRBJ2-4; the match to TRBD1 covers 9 bases. The CDR3 covers 18 residues. Germline assignment: CDR1 MNHEY and CDR2 SVGEGT. V shed 1 base, J shed 1 base, and the junction held 8 bases outside the gene matches. Here the CDR3 DNA reads TGTGCCAGCAGTTACTTCGTGGAACAGGGGGCGGCCAAAAACATTCAGTACTTC. Encoded protein: CASSYFVEQGAAKNIQYF.

The chain couples TRBV3-1 to TRBJ1-4, with 12 bases matching TRBD1. The CDR3 runs 17 residues. Germline lookup yields CDR1 LGHDT and CDR2 YNNKEL (reference sequence). The V and J ends lost 4 bases and 8 bases, in that order; junction bases with no gene match: 11. The CDR3 DNA reads as TGTGCCAGCAGCCCGGGACAGGGGGCCCTAAACGGCGAAAAACTGTTTTTT. Translated: CASSPGQGALNGEKLFF.

This chain links TRBV12-3 or TRBV12-4 with TRBJ2-1; D may correspond to TRBD1 or TRBD2 (5 bases each). The CDR3 covers 12 residues. V was pared by 3 bases and J by 12 bases, with 12 bases between. The CDR3 protein is CASSFESGRQFF. CDR3 nucleotide sequence: TGTGCCAGCAGTTTCGAGTCAGGGAGGCAGTTCTTC.

The genes are TRBV29-1 and TRBJ2-7, with 10 bases lining up with TRBD1. Losses at the gene ends were 3 bases for V and 6 bases for J; bases not matched to a gene: 2. CDR3 size: 12 residues. Per germline, CDR1 SQVTM and CDR2 ANQGSEA. CDR3 DNA sequence: TGCAGCGTTGAGCGGGACAGGGGCGAGCAGTACTTC. Protein: CSVERDRGEQYF.

The chain links TRBV5-4 to TRBJ1-2; D call uncertain. The CDR3 has 14 residues. Trimming removed 0 bases from V and 1 base from J, with 7 bases in between. Germline CDR1 and CDR2: SGHNT and YYREEE (reference sequence). CDR3 sequence: CASSLEPHNYGYTF. The DNA of the CDR3 is TGTGCCAGCAGCTTGGAACCGCATAACTATGGCTACACCTTC.

This chain's CDR3 is CSARSRGADNQPQHF. In DNA form, the CDR3 reads TGCAGTGCTCGTAGCAGAGGGGCGGATAATCAGCCCCAGCATTTT. The V call is TRBV20-1, the J call TRBJ1-5, with TRBD1 as a possible D gene (5 bases). V shed 5 bases and J shed 4 bases, with 18 bases lying between them. Germline CDR1 DFQATT, CDR2 SNEGSKA (reference sequence). This CDR3 is 15 amino acids long.

As to this clonotype: At one end, the junction sequence differs from germline, possibly due to a read error. The rearrangement joins TRBV7-9 to TRBJ2-1, with 11 bases fitting TRBD2. This CDR3 comprises 15 residues. The germline CDR1 and CDR2 sequences are SEHNR and FQNEAQ (reference sequence). The chain's CDR3 is CASSLSGGAVGSRIF. The CDR3 DNA is TGTGCCAGCAGCCTTAGCGGGGGGGCTGTTGGGTCGCGGATCTTC.

The rearrangement joins TRBV15 to TRBJ2-7; D gene unclear. V lost 4 bases, J lost 2 bases, and 12 bases lay in between. Germline CDR1 LNHNV, CDR2 YYDKDF (reference sequence). The CDR3 consists of 14 residues. The CDR3 DNA reads as TGTGCCACCAGCAACACCTTAGGACCCTACGAGCAGTACTTC. Encoded protein: CATSNTLGPYEQYF. Full variable domain (rest looked up from reference TRBV15 and TRBJ2-7): DAMVIQNPRYQVTQFGKPVTLSCSQTLNHNVMYWYQQKSSQAPKLLFHYYDKDFNNEADTPDNFQSRRPNTSFCFLDIRSPGLGDTAMYLCATSNTLGPYEQYFGPGTRLTVT.

The chain employs TRBV12-3 or TRBV12-4 and TRBJ2-3; 12 bases align to TRBD1. The trim removed 5 bases at V and 1 base at J, leaving 4 bases unmatched. The CDR3 runs 16 residues. CDR3 sequence (DNA): TGTGCCAGCAGTGGGACAGGGGGCTACGGCACAGATACGCAGTATTTT. Amino acids: CASSGTGGYGTDTQYF.

V usage is TRBV19 and J usage is TRBJ2-6, with TRBD1 as a possible D gene (5 bases). Germline V lookup: CDR1 LNHDA, CDR2 SQIVND (reference sequence). The CDR3 is 17 amino acids. The V end lost 2 bases, the J end lost 0 bases, and 11 bases lay between the germline ends. The CDR3 spells CASSISGRSSGANVLTF. In DNA form, the CDR3 reads TGTGCCAGTAGTATATCAGGGCGAAGCTCTGGGGCCAACGTCCTGACTTTC. Filled out from reference TRBV19 and TRBJ2-6, the complete variable domain reads DGGITQSPKYLFRKEGQNVTLSCEQNLNHDAMYWYRQDPGQGLRLIYYSQIVNDFQKGDIAEGYSVSREKKESFPLTVTSAQKNPTAFYLCASSISGRSSGANVLTFGAGSRLTVL.

V gene TRBV7-7 combines with J gene TRBJ2-3; 8 nucleotides match TRBD2. The CDR3 length is 15 residues. The germline V gene has CDR1 SSHAT and CDR2 FNYEAQ (reference sequence). After removal of 2 bases from V and 2 bases from J, the junction contained 3 bases not matched to a gene. The CDR3 DNA reads TGTGCCAGCAGCTTAAGCGGGGGAACCACAGATACGCAGTATTTT. This codes for CASSLSGGTTDTQYF.